Below, 28 T cell receptor beta chains from the same sample are listed, as sequenced in a study of cytomegalovirus exposure and HLA in healthy donors. Profiled with immunoSEQ multiplex PCR; TCRdb holds only in-frame clones, not every one. The data contain around 230,000 clones, approximately 86% of them seen just once; the ten biggest clones take up roughly 1.2%. The sequenced sample consisted of PBMCs. Receptors were obtained from a woman aged 25 to 39 in good health and CMV-seropositive.

The chain is built from TRBV6-5 and TRBJ1-5; a weak D match, TRBD1 (5 bases). This CDR3 spans 14 amino acids. Germline V CDR1 and CDR2: MNHEY, SVGAGI. The ends were cut back, 6 bases at V and 0 bases at J, with 9 bases in the middle. The CDR3 spells CASSETDSNQPQHF. CDR3 in DNA: TGTGCCAGCAGCGAGACAGATAGCAATCAGCCCCAGCATTTT.

Concerning this clone: Since no conserved phenylalanine or tryptophan closes the CDR3, a read error is the likely cause. The DNA is left out, because the CDR3 cannot be placed on it with certainty; the CDR3 is given as TCRdb lists it. V and J are TRBV7-3 and TRBJ1-2; the table's D gene call, TRBD1, was not cross checked with the DNA. Germline V gene data show CDR1 as SGHTA and CDR2 as FQGTGA. Termini included, the CDR3 measures 8 amino acids. The CDR3 is CASSWTVA.

The V gene is TRBV2, the J gene TRBJ1-4, with TRBD1 identical over 7 bases. Trimming removed 6 bases from V and 8 bases from J; junction bases left unmatched: 6. The length of the CDR3 is 13 residues. The germline gives CDR1 SNHLY, CDR2 FYNNEI. CDR3: CASRQPGGEKLFF. As DNA, the CDR3 is TGTGCCAGCAGGCAGCCAGGGGGGGAAAAACTGTTTTTT.

This chain joins TRBV4-2 and TRBJ2-3; D gene unclear. Germline assignment: CDR1 LGHNA and CDR2 YNFKEQ. The CDR3 has 14 residues. V lost 1 base to trimming and J lost 4 bases, with 9 bases between them. The CDR3 nucleotides read TGTGCCAGCAGCCAAGGGCCCCCGCCAGATACGCAGTATTTT. Translating it yields CASSQGPPPDTQYF.

The V and J genes are TRBV15 and TRBJ2-3; TRBD2 is a possible D gene (5 bases). V was cut by 1 base and J by 4 bases, with 9 bases left in between. This CDR3 has 14 residues. The germline V gene encodes CDR1 LNHNV and CDR2 YYDKDF (reference sequence). CDR3 sequence: CATSRVEGADTQYF. DNA for the CDR3: TGTGCCACCAGCAGAGTTGAGGGCGCAGATACGCAGTATTTT.

Concerning this clone: Other DNA sequences in this specimen translate into the identical CDR3. This rearrangement joins TRBV27 to TRBJ1-5; D uncertain. Germline CDR1 is MNHEY and CDR2 is SMNVEV (reference sequence). CDR3 length equals 13 residues. V dropped 2 bases and J dropped 9 bases, with 11 bases sitting between them. The CDR3 spells CASSLAASAPQHF. In DNA, the CDR3 is TGTGCCAGCAGTTTAGCGGCGAGTGCGCCCCAGCATTTT.

The chain recombines TRBV6-5 with TRBJ1-1; D not certain. In germline, CDR1 is MNHEY, CDR2 SVGAGI. V was pared by 2 bases and J by 2 bases, with 15 bases between. The length of the CDR3 is 16 residues. The chain's CDR3 is CASSYSYLGSNTEAFF. In DNA, the CDR3 is TGTGCCAGCAGTTACAGTTATCTAGGGAGCAACACTGAAGCTTTCTTT.

The chain has TRBV9 and TRBJ2-6; TRBD1 agrees at 9 bases. This CDR3 is built from 16 residues. Germline CDR1 and CDR2: SGDLS and YYNGEE. V was pared by 6 bases and J by 4 bases, with 8 bases of the junction left unmatched. Here the CDR3 reads CASITGGAKGANVLTF. For the CDR3, the DNA is TGTGCCAGCATCACAGGGGGCGCGAAAGGGGCCAACGTCCTGACTTTC. Based on the CDR3 plus reference TRBV9 and TRBJ2-6, the full variable domain is DSGVTQTPKHLITATGQRVTLRCSPRSGDLSVYWYQQSLDQGLQFLIQYYNGEERAKGNILERFSAQQFPDLHSELNLSSLELGDSALYFCASITGGAKGANVLTFGAGSRLTVL.

This clone came up once. This sequence joins TRBV27 and TRBJ2-5, with 9 bases matching TRBD2. The J call may be incorrect, as the DNA end agrees better with TRBJ2-7. The CDR3 runs 14 residues. CDR1 MNHEY and CDR2 SMNVEV come from the germline V gene (reference sequence). The CDR3, as DNA: TGTGCCAGCGGAAGACTAGCGGCTTCCTACGAGCAGTACTTC. It translates to CASGRLAASYEQYF.

J is TRBJ2-7 and V is TRBV29-1, with D hard to call. This CDR3 region has 16 residues. Trimming took 4 bases from V and 2 from J, leaving 21 bases between them. Germline CDR1 and CDR2: SQVTM and ANQGSEA. The CDR3 DNA reads TGCAGCGTTGTTTGGTCCAGCTTGGATACTACCTACGAGCAGTACTTC. Its translation is CSVVWSSLDTTYEQYF.

The chain has TRBV13 and TRBJ2-3, with a weak D call TRBD2 (5 bases). This CDR3 has 13 amino acids. Trimming stripped 4 bases from V and 3 bases from J, with 8 bases between. From germline, CDR1 is PRHDT and CDR2 FYEKMQ (reference sequence). The CDR3 bases are TGTGCCAGCAGCTCGAGGAGGACAGATACGCAGTATTTT. It encodes CASSSRRTDTQYF.

This clone has a handful of counts. This sequence joins TRBV7-9 and TRBJ1-1; D is uncertain. Germline V gives CDR1 SEHNR, CDR2 FQNEAQ (reference sequence). With 1 base removed from V and 0 bases from J, the gap between germline ends came to 6 bases. The CDR3 extends over 14 amino acids. The DNA for the CDR3 is TGTGCCAGCAGCTTAGAATTAGTGAACACTGAAGCTTTCTTT. This translates into CASSLELVNTEAFF.

The chain has TRBV5-6 and TRBJ2-2; D ambiguous. Trimming shortened V by 3 bases and J by 1 base, and 19 bases separated the two germline ends. The germline gives CDR1 SGHDT, CDR2 YYEEEE. This CDR3 spans 18 amino acids. In nucleotides, the CDR3 is TGTGCCAGCAGCTATGACCCCTCCAGCGCAAGGAACACCGGGGAGCTGTTTTTT. This gives the protein CASSYDPSSARNTGELFF.

The table lists this clone with a count of one. The rearrangement links TRBV5-1 to TRBJ1-1; no reliable D call. The CDR3 is 11 residues long. Germline V gives CDR1 SGHRS, CDR2 YFSETQ. The V gene lost 3 bases and the J gene lost 7 bases, with 7 bases spanning the gap. CDR3 coding DNA: TGCGCCAGCAGCTCGGCGGGTGAAGCTTTCTTT. It yields the protein CASSSAGEAFF.

The chain has TRBV27 and TRBJ1-2; no firm D call. The CDR3 has 18 residues. Per the germline V gene, CDR1 is MNHEY and CDR2 is SMNVEV (reference sequence). V lost 4 bases to trimming and J lost 7 bases, with 28 bases between them. The CDR3 DNA follows: TGTGCCAGCAGTTCATTCTCGATACCTCGCCACCGCGCTGGTGGCTACACCTTC. It is translated as CASSSFSIPRHRAGGYTF.

The genes are TRBV27 and TRBJ1-1; TRBD1 agrees at 7 bases. Trimming at V came to 3 bases and at J to 3 bases, leaving 1 base not matched to a gene. The length of the CDR3 is 13 residues. Germline-derived CDR1 and CDR2 are MNHEY and SMNVEV (reference sequence). The CDR3 nucleotides read TGTGCCAGCAGTTTTACAGGGGACACTGAAGCTTTCTTT. This sequence encodes CASSFTGDTEAFF.

V gene TRBV7-6 combines with J gene TRBJ2-1; D not certain. Germline V gives CDR1 SGHVS, CDR2 FNYEAQ. Trimming pared 1 base from V and 8 bases from J, leaving 3 bases between. The length of the CDR3 is 11 residues. The CDR3 protein is CASSLGHEQFF. The CDR3 DNA reads TGTGCCAGCAGCTTAGGGCATGAGCAGTTCTTC.

The V call is TRBV6-1, the J call TRBJ2-7; D is possibly TRBD1 (6 bases). This CDR3 region has 14 residues. Deletions cut 2 bases from V and 7 bases from J, with 15 bases between. CDR1 and CDR2 from the germline V gene are MNHNS and SASEGT. Here the CDR3 reads CASSESPGAEEQYF. CDR3 in DNA: TGTGCCAGCAGTGAATCCCCAGGGGCTGAAGAGCAGTACTTC.

The chain combines TRBV6-1 with TRBJ2-5; 8 bases align to TRBD2. This CDR3 comprises 15 residues. CDR1 and CDR2 (germline): MNHNS, SASEGT. V lost 4 bases, J lost 1 base, and 5 bases stayed unmatched. The CDR3 protein is CASSGAGAAQETQYF. In DNA form, the CDR3 reads TGTGCCAGCAGTGGAGCGGGAGCAGCCCAAGAGACCCAGTACTTC.

This clone occurred once. V is TRBV11-2 and J is TRBJ2-7; D is perhaps TRBD1 (7 bases). V lost 5 bases and J lost 5, with 19 bases in between. The CDR3 contains 15 residues. Germline V gives CDR1 SGHAT, CDR2 FQNNGV. The CDR3 bases are TGTGCCAGCAGCCGCCTGCGGGACAGTCAGCACGAGCAGTACTTC. Residues: CASSRLRDSQHEQYF.

The J gene is TRBJ2-1, the V gene TRBV5-1; 9 bases fit TRBD1. In germline, CDR1 is SGHRS, CDR2 YFSETQ. This CDR3 contains 18 residues. Trimming at V came to 4 bases and at J to 5 bases, leaving 16 bases not matched to a gene. The CDR3 DNA sequence: TGCGCCAGCAGCGGCCTTGGGACCGGGACAGGGATGAACAATGAGCAGTTCTTC. Translating it yields CASSGLGTGTGMNNEQFF.

This chain links TRBV19 with TRBJ1-2, with D possibly being TRBD1 (5 bases). The CDR3 has 14 residues. The V end lost 3 bases, the J end lost 8 bases, and 16 bases lay between the germline ends. Germline values: CDR1 LNHDA, CDR2 SQIVND (reference sequence). Here the CDR3 reads CASSMRGRGEGYTF. The CDR3 DNA reads TGTGCCAGTAGTATGAGAGGTCGGGGGGAAGGCTACACCTTC.

In its sample, this clone was seen many times. This chain connects TRBV7-2 to TRBJ1-1; 7 nucleotides agree with TRBD1. CDR3 length: 14 amino acids. Germline V gene data show CDR1 as SGHTA and CDR2 as FQGNSA. With V trimmed by 5 bases and J by 10 bases, 13 bases remained unmatched. This CDR3 reads CASSPNYWAGGAFF. The CDR3 DNA sequence: TGTGCCAGCAGCCCCAACTATTGGGCAGGGGGAGCTTTCTTT.

V is TRBV18 and J is TRBJ1-2; possible D gene TRBD1, 6 bases. V lost 4 bases and J lost 3, with 12 bases in between. This CDR3 has 14 amino acids. Germline V lookup: CDR1 KGHSH, CDR2 LQKENI. CDR3 loop: CASSQQGFDYGYTF. The DNA for the CDR3 is TGTGCCAGCTCACAACAGGGTTTCGACTATGGCTACACCTTC.

The chain employs TRBV27 and TRBJ2-7; D not certain. The V end was cut by 7 bases, the J end by 3 bases, with 16 bases between. The CDR3 loop spans 14 amino acids. Per the germline V gene, CDR1 is MNHEY and CDR2 is SMNVEV (reference sequence). Written as DNA, the CDR3 is TGTGCCAGCACTTCCGGTCTAGTTGGCTACGAGCAGTACTTC. This translates into CASTSGLVGYEQYF.

This chain connects TRBV19 to TRBJ2-7, with D perhaps TRBD2 (5 bases). V lost 6 bases, J lost 4 bases, and 16 bases lay in between. From germline, CDR1 is LNHDA and CDR2 SQIVND (reference sequence). The CDR3 extends over 14 amino acids. The CDR3 loop is CASSPIEGGYEQYF. DNA of the CDR3: TGTGCCAGTAGCCCGATCGAGGGTGGGTACGAGCAGTACTTC. The full variable domain, in which reference TRBV19 and TRBJ2-7 provide the parts outside the CDR3, is DGGITQSPKYLFRKEGQNVTLSCEQNLNHDAMYWYRQDPGQGLRLIYYSQIVNDFQKGDIAEGYSVSREKKESFPLTVTSAQKNPTAFYLCASSPIEGGYEQYFGPGTRLTVT.

This rearrangement joins TRBV2 to TRBJ2-2; D might be TRBD2 (6 bases). Trimming shortened V by 3 bases and J by 2 bases, and 10 bases separated the two germline ends. From germline, CDR1 is SNHLY and CDR2 FYNNEI. CDR3 size: 15 residues. The CDR3 sequence: CASSDIGTNTGELFF. Written as DNA, the CDR3 is TGTGCCAGCAGTGATATCGGGACTAACACCGGGGAGCTGTTTTTT.

The genes are TRBV5-6 and TRBJ1-1; D is ambiguous. This CDR3 comprises 15 residues. Trimming took 2 bases from V and 1 from J, leaving 12 bases between them. Germline CDR1 reads SGHDT; CDR2 reads YYEEEE. This chain's CDR3 is CASSFVTSGNTEAFF. The CDR3 DNA follows: TGTGCCAGCAGCTTTGTTACTTCGGGGAACACTGAAGCTTTCTTT. Using reference TRBV5-6 and TRBJ1-1 for the parts outside the CDR3, the full variable domain is DAGVTQSPTHLIKTRGQQVTLRCSPKSGHDTVSWYQQALGQGPQFIFQYYEEEERQRGNFPDRFSGHQFPNYSSELNVNALLLGDSALYLCASSFVTSGNTEAFFGQGTRLTVV.